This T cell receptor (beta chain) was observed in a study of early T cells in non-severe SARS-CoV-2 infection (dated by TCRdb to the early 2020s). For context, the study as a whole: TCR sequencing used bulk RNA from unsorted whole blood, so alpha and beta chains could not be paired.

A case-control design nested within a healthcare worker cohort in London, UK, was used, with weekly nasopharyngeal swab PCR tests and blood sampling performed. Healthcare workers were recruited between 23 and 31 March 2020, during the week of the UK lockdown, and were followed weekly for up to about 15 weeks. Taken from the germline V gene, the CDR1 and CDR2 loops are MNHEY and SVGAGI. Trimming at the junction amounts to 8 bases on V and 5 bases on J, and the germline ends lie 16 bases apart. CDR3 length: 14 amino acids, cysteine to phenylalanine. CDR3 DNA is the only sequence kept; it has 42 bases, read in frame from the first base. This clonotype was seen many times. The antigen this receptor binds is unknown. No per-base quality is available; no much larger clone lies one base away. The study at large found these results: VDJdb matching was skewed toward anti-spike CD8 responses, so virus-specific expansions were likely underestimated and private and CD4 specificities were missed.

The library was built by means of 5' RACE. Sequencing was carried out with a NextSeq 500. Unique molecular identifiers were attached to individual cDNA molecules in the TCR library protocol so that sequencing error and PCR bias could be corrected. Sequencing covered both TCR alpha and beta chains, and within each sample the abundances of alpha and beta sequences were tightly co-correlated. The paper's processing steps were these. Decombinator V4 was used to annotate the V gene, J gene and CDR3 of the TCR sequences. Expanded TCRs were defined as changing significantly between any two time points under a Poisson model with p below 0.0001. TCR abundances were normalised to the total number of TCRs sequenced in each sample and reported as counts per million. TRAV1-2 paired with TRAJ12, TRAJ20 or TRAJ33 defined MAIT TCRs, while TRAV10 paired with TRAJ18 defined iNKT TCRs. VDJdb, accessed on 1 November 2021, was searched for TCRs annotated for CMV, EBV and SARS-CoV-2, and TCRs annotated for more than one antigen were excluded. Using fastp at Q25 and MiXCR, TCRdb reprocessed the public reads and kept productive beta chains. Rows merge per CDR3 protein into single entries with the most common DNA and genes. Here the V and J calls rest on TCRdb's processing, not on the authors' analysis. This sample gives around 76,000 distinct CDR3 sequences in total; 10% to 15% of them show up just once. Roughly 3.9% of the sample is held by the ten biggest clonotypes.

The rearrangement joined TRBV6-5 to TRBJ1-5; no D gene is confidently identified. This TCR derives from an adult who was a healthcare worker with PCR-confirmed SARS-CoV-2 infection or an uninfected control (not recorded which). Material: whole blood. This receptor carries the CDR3 CASSKLGYHQPQHF. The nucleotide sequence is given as TGTGCCAGCTCCAAATTGGGGTACCATCAGCCCCAGCATTTT.